This T cell receptor (beta chain) was retrieved from a study of T cells in Graves' hyperthyroidism and ophthalmopathy (dated by TCRdb to about 2019). Regarding the research as a whole: Peripheral blood was sampled at the time of initial diagnosis, prior to any treatment. To identify TCR V-J signatures that set the groups apart, the researchers used a discovery cohort of roughly 100 patients, made up of 40 to 45 with Graves' ophthalmopathy and about 60 with stable Graves' hyperthyroidism. Prospective prediction of ophthalmopathy was tested in an independent validation cohort consisting of some 19 hyperthyroidism patients and some 17 patients who later progressed to ophthalmopathy. The 100 discovery patients were randomly divided into training and test sets at a 7:3 ratio. In addition, the study compared T-cell repertoires in thyroid tissue and in blood from about 6 Graves' hyperthyroidism patients. After blood sampling, hyperthyroidism patients were treated with methimazole at a starting dose of 30 mg daily, and ophthalmopathy patients were treated with high-dose intravenous methylprednisolone. According to the paper, TCR Vbeta CDR3 sequencing was carried out on roughly 130 peripheral blood samples, which came from 40 to 45 ophthalmopathy, fewer than 80 hyperthyroidism and roughly 17 progressor patients.

The CDR3 spans 14 residues, from the cysteine through the phenylalanine. Only the CDR3 part of the read is kept: 42 bases, read in frame from the first base. The germline V gene gives CDR1 as SQVTM and CDR2 as ANQGSEA. V drops 6 bases and J drops 0 bases, leaving 14 bases in between. The TCR beta CDR3 regions were amplified from RNA transcripts. A first-round RT-PCR of the TCR CDR3 used the HTBI primer set with the Qiagen OneStep RT-PCR kit. Libraries were constructed in a second round of multiplex PCR, after which size selection and purification were carried out. Sequencing of the libraries was done on an Illumina HiSeq2000 using paired-end 100 bp reads. The published analysis was carried out like this. SOAPnuke was used to process the raw data, throwing out any read that contained adapters or uncalled bases, had a mean Phred below 15, or lacked an exact constant-primer or identifier match. COPE v1.2.5 was used to merge the high-quality paired reads, and each unique nucleotide sequence was defined as a clonotype. MiTCR v1.1 was used to align the clonotypes against IMGT TRBV, TRBD and TRBJ reference segments. The analysis included only V-J combinations with a frequency above 0.0001, which together covered over 98% of the repertoires. A TCS score was defined as the ratio of F50 (clonal expansion) to E x V (chaos), with BLOSUM62-based TCRdist applied between CDR3 peptides within each V-J. Welch's t-statistics and random forest reduced around 550 V-J features to 13, which were used in a naive Bayes classifier (R e1071). The public sequencing data were trimmed at Q25 with fastp and processed into clonotypes with MiXCR by TCRdb, which kept only in-frame beta chains. Rows with one shared CDR3 protein collapse into an entry with the most common genes and DNA. The V and J calls were determined by TCRdb, not by the authors. Counted in this sample were 650,000 to 750,000 distinct CDR3 sequences; 14% of them appeared once. 10% to 13% of the sample belongs to the ten largest clones.

This clonotype appeared a few times. No cognate antigen has been identified for it. No much larger clonotype is one base removed from it; base qualities were not supplied. Stable Graves' hyperthyroidism was defined as no progression to ophthalmopathy during 18 months of follow-up. Hyperthyroidism patients were aged 18 to 65 years and newly diagnosed, with disease duration of less than 2 months. The study excluded patients with uncontrolled infections, other autoimmune diseases, pregnancy or lactation. Diagnoses were established on the basis of clinical symptoms, serum thyroxine and TRAb, thyroid ultrasound, and orbital computed tomography. Ficoll-Paque density gradient centrifugation was used to isolate PBMCs from around 10 ml of fresh peripheral blood. Trizol reagent was used to extract total RNA, and RNA quality was then checked on an Agilent 2100 Bioanalyzer. The full study reports these points: Blood samples also contained most of the expanded thyroid clonotypes (frequency above 0.001), which suggests that blood repertoires may reflect thyroid immune responses. Sample size was not statistically predetermined, and blinding of investigators to group allocation was not performed. In validation, the model predicted progression to ophthalmopathy with 55% to 71% sensitivity and 72% to 85% specificity, a median of about 6.7 months before onset. A model built on a 13 V-J signature distinguished ophthalmopathy from stable hyperthyroidism, reaching roughly 88% sensitivity and around 81% specificity in cross-validation and 80%/75% in testing.

Sequencing was performed on blood. This chain joins TRBV29-1 to TRBJ1-2; 6 matching bases give a weak D call of TRBD1. This sequence was found in a woman younger than 35 with Graves' hyperthyroidism. The nucleotide sequence is TGCAGCGTGCGGGACATACCCTCTAACTATGGCTACACCTTC. This sequence encodes CSVRDIPSNYGYTF.